This T cell receptor beta chain emerged from a study of blood T cell repertoires in COVID-19. The wider study: Italy, Spain and the United States were the sources of the convalescent and acute COVID-19 samples.

The repertoire was sequenced with immunoSEQ multiplex PCR; TCRdb's copy has only in-frame clones and lacks some. The repertoire holds more than 300,000 clones, with about 87% as singletons. Between the trimmed V and J ends, which lost 2 bases and 4 bases, there was a span of 8 bases. Germline assignment: CDR1 MDHEN and CDR2 SYDVKM. This CDR3 has 13 amino acids. The clonotype was recovered from a woman aged 25-40 years with COVID-19, enrolled during active disease. The sequencing input was peripheral blood. The chain employs TRBV28 and TRBJ1-2, with unresolved D. The CDR3 protein is CASSLSVVYGYTF. CDR3 coding DNA: TGTGCCAGCAGTTTAAGCGTAGTCTATGGCTACACCTTC.